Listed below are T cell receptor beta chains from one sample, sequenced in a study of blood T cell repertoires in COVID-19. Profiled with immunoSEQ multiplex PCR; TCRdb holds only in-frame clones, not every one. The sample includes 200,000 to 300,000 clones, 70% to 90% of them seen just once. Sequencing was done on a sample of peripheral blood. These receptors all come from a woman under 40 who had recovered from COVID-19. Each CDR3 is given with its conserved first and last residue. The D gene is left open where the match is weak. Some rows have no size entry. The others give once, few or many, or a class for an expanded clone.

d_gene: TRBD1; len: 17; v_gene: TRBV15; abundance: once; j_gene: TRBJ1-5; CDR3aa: CATSRVVGTGSNQPQHF; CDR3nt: TGTGCCACCAGCAGAGTCGTTGGGACAGGGAGTAATCAGCCCCAGCATTTT
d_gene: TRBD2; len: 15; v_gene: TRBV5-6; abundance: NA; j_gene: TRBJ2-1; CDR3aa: CASRGRGKSYNEQFF; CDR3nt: TGTGCCAGCAGGGGGAGGGGTAAGTCCTACAATGAGCAGTTCTTC
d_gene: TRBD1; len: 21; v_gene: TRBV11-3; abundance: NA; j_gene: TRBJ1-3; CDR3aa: CASSLELLGQGGIGVGNTIYF; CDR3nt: TGTGCCAGCAGCTTAGAACTTTTGGGACAGGGAGGAATAGGAGTCGGAAACACCATATATTTT
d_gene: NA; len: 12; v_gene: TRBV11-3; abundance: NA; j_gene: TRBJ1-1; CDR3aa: CASSSRGTEAFF; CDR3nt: TGTGCCAGCAGCTCAAGGGGCACTGAAGCTTTCTTT
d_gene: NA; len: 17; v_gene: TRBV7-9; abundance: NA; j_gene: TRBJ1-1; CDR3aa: CASSLVGGWGINTEAFF; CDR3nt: TGTGCCAGCAGCTTAGTAGGGGGTTGGGGGATCAACACTGAAGCTTTCTTT
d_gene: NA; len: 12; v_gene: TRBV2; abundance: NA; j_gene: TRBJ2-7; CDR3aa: CASSSGQYEQYF; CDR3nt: TGTGCCAGCAGTTCCGGACAGTACGAGCAGTACTTC
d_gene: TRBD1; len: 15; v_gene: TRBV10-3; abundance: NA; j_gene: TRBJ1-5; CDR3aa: CAISELGTGGQPQHF; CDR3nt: TGTGCCATCAGTGAACTCGGGACAGGTGGTCAGCCCCAGCATTTT
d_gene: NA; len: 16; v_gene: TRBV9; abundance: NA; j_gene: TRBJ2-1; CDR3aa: CASSAGLSGVYNEQFF; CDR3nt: TGTGCCAGCAGTGCGGGTTTATCGGGGGTCTACAATGAGCAGTTCTTC
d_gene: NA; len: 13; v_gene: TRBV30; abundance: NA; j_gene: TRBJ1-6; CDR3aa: CAWSEQGDSPLHF; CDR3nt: TGTGCCTGGAGTGAACAGGGTGATTCACCCCTCCACTTT
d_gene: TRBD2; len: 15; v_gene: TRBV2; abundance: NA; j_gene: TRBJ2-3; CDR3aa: CASSLAGGSTDTQYF; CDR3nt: TGTGCCAGCAGCCTAGCGGGGGGAAGCACAGATACGCAGTATTTT
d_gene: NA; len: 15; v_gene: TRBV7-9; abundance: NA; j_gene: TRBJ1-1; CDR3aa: CASSLGAGTNTEAFF; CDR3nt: TGTGCCAGCAGCTTAGGGGCGGGAACAAACACTGAAGCTTTCTTT
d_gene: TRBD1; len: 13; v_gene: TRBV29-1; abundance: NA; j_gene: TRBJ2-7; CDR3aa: CSARGTGSSEQYF; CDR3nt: TGCAGCGCCCGAGGGACAGGGTCCAGCGAGCAGTACTTC
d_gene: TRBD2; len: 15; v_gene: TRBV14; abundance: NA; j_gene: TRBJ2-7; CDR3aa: CASSQLAGGRAEQYF; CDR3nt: TGTGCCAGCAGCCAATTAGCGGGGGGCAGAGCCGAGCAGTACTTC
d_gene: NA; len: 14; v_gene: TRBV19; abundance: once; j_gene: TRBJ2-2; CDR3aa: CASSKTQGTGELFF; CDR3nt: TGTGCCAGTAGTAAAACACAGGGTACCGGGGAGCTGTTTTTT
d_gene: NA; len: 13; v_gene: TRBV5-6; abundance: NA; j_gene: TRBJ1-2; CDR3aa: CASSRDRHYGYTF; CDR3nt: TGTGCCAGCAGCCGTGACAGGCATTATGGCTACACCTTC
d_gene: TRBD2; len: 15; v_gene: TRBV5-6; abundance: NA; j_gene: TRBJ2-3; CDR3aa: CASSLRGGPTDTQYF; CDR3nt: TGTGCCAGCAGCTTGCGGGGGGGCCCCACAGATACGCAGTATTTT